This T cell receptor (beta chain) was recovered during a study of cytomegalovirus exposure and HLA in healthy donors. Overall study: HLA-typed donors were the source of 86 million or so unique TCRs held in an early data release.

The CDR3 has 20 amino acids. CDR1 is MGHRA, CDR2 YSYEKL, per germline. Between the trimmed V and J ends, which lost 0 bases and 0 bases, there was a span of 21 bases. The primer mix had 60 Vbeta and 13 Jbeta primers. Sequenced by immunoSEQ multiplex PCR; TCRdb stores in-frame clones only, minus some. Of 200,000 to 250,000 clones listed, around 89% are singletons. At sampling all donors were nominally healthy, likely with unrecorded immune exposures. Study results and caveats: An analysis that came later showed most CMV-associated TCR beta chains appearing HLA-restricted.

As regards this clone: Its antigen is still unknown.

Material for sequencing was PBMCs. This sequence joins TRBV4-1 and TRBJ2-1, with a weak D call TRBD2 (6 bases). The receptor was isolated from a woman younger than 35 in good health and CMV-seronegative. DNA of the CDR3: TGCGCCAGCAGCCAAGAGAGACTAGGCAAGGGCTACAGCTCCTACAATGAGCAGTTCTTC. It encodes CASSQERLGKGYSSYNEQFF.